These 2 T cell receptor beta chains originate from one sample sequenced in a study of regulatory T cells in long-lasting Graves disease. For TCR beta, libraries came from iRepertoire HTBI primers and Arm-PCR of CDR3 regions. TCRdb itself ran the multiplex PCR reads through MiXCR, one entry per CDR3 protein. This table holds more than 300,000 distinct CDR3 sequences, 23% found once. Noted time point: persistent/refractory GD, antithyroid drugs over 5 years with positive TRAb. Researchers made the TCR library from RNA that was extracted from PBMCs. The sample was peripheral blood mononuclear cells (PBMCs), taken when the disease was refractory, from a patient treated with antithyroid drugs. Every receptor here comes from a woman aged 40 to 49 with Graves disease.

The table lists this clonotype with many counts. This chain joins TRBV9 and TRBJ2-5; D possibly corresponds to TRBD2 (6 bases). The CDR3 length is 15 residues. Trimming pared 0 bases from V and 5 bases from J, leaving 14 bases between. The germline gives CDR1 SGDLS, CDR2 YYNGEE. CDR3 sequence reads: CASSVGDLEGETQYF. CDR3 DNA: TGTGCCAGCAGCGTAGGGGACTTGGAAGGGGAGACCCAGTACTTC.

The V and J genes are TRBV7-9 and TRBJ1-1; weak D call: TRBD1 (5 bases). Germline CDR1 and CDR2: SEHNR and FQNEAQ (reference sequence). CDR3 size: 13 residues. Trimming took off 6 bases at V and 6 bases at J, with 14 bases between the two ends. In DNA, the CDR3 is TGTGCCAGCAGTCACGGGGGAAAAGCTGAAGCTTTCTTT. This gives the protein CASSHGGKAEAFF.